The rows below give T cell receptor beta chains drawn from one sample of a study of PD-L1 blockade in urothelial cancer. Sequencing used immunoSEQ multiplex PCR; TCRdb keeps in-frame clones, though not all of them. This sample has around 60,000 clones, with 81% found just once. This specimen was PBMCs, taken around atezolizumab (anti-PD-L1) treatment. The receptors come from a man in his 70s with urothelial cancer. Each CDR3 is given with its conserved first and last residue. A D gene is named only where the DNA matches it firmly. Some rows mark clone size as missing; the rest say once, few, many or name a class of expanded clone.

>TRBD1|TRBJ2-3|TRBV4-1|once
CASSRRQGAGDTQYF
TGCGCCAGCAGCCGAAGACAGGGGGCTGGGGATACGCAGTATTTT
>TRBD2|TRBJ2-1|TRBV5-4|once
CASSLPAGAYNEQFF
TGTGCCAGCAGCTTACCAGCGGGGGCCTACAATGAGCAGTTCTTC
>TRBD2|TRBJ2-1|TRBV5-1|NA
CASSQTSGDNEQFF
TGCGCCAGCAGCCAGACTAGCGGAGACAATGAGCAGTTCTTC
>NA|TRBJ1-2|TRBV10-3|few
CAISGGDPNYGYTF
TGTGCCATCAGTGGGGGGGACCCTAACTATGGCTACACCTTC
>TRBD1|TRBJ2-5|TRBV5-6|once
CASSSDRGTGTQYF
TGTGCCAGCAGCAGTGACAGGGGGACGGGGACCCAGTACTTC
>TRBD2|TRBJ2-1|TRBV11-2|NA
CASSLAGGPNREQFF
TGTGCCAGCAGCCTGGCGGGAGGGCCGAATCGCGAGCAGTTCTTC
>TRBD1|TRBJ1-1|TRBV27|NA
CASSLRGQGTEAFF
TGTGCCAGCAGTTTACGAGGACAGGGGACTGAAGCTTTCTTT
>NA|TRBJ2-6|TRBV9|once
CASSIRGRSDSGANVLTF
TGTGCCAGCAGCATTAGAGGGAGGTCGGACTCTGGGGCCAACGTCCTGACTTTC
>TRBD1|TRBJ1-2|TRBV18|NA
CASSPSPGQGHLLNYGYTF
TGTGCCAGCTCACCCTCCCCGGGACAGGGTCATCTCCTTAACTATGGCTACACCTTC
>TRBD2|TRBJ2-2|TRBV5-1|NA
CASSLGLAGVSTGELFF
TGCGCCAGCAGCTTGGGTCTAGCGGGAGTGTCTACCGGGGAGCTGTTTTTT
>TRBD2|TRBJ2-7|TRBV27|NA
CASRGLAGGPSRGEQYF
TGTGCCAGCAGGGGGCTAGCGGGAGGGCCCTCCCGGGGCGAGCAGTACTTC
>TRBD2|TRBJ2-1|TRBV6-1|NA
CASSEFGGGTSGSHEQFF
TGTGCCAGCAGTGAATTTGGGGGGGGGACTAGCGGGAGTCATGAGCAGTTCTTC
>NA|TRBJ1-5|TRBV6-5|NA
CASSYRRQVHQPQHF
TGTGCCAGCAGTTACCGCCGACAGGTTCATCAGCCCCAGCATTTT
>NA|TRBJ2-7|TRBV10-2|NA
CASRDNSYEQYF
TGCGCCAGCAGGGACAACTCCTACGAGCAGTACTTC
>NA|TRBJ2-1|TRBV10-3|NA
CAISGGRDNEQFF
TGTGCCATCAGTGGGGGGCGGGACAATGAGCAGTTCTTC
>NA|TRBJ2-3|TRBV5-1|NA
CASSLGGTYTDTQYF
TGCGCCAGCAGCTTGGGCGGGACTTACACAGATACGCAGTATTTT
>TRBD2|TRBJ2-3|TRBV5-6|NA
CASSLATSGDTQYF
TGTGCCAGCAGCTTGGCCACTAGCGGGGATACGCAGTATTTT
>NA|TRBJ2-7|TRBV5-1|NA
CASSLDTLQQYF
TGCGCCAGCAGCTTGGACACATTACAGCAGTACTTC
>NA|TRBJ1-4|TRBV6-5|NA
CASSGGTRDEKLFF
TGTGCCAGCAGTGGCGGGACGCGCGACGAAAAACTGTTTTTT
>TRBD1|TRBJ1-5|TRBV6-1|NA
CASSVGTGTSNQPQHF
TGTGCCAGCAGTGTGGGGACAGGGACAAGCAATCAGCCCCAGCATTTT
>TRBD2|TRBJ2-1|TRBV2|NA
CASRALAGAYNEQFF
TGTGCCAGCAGAGCACTAGCGGGAGCCTACAATGAGCAGTTCTTC
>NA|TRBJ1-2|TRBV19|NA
CASRLRRQGLYGYTF
TGTGCCAGTAGGCTCCGTCGGCAGGGACTTTATGGCTACACCTTC
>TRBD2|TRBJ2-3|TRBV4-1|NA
CASSQIAGGRSGDTQYF
TGCGCCAGCAGCCAGATAGCGGGAGGGCGGTCTGGAGATACGCAGTATTTT
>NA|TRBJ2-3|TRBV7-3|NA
CASSSAGHTDTQYF
TGTGCCAGCAGCTCAGCGGGACACACAGATACGCAGTATTTT